These 8 T cell receptor beta chains came from one sample sequenced in a study of shared clonotypes between healthy human individuals. The assay was immunoSEQ multiplex PCR, and TCRdb's table has in-frame clones only and misses some. The repertoire holds 2 million to 2.5 million clones, with under 97% as singletons. Sample: naive CD4+ T cells sorted from blood. Documented subset: CD45RA+ positively selected. These receptors all stem from a man aged 18 to 35 in good health.

The V gene is TRBV19, the J gene TRBJ2-3; TRBD2 might be the D (5 bases). Between the trimmed V and J ends, which lost 5 bases and 6 bases, there was a span of 15 bases. Germline V gives CDR1 LNHDA, CDR2 SQIVND (reference sequence). The CDR3 runs 14 residues. The CDR3 is CASSDLNTRDTQYF. The CDR3 nucleotides are TGTGCCAGTAGTGACCTAAACACTAGGGATACGCAGTATTTT.

CDR3 nucleotide sequence: TGTGCCAGCAGTTCCGGACTAGCGGGGTACGAGCAGTACTTC. Protein: CASSSGLAGYEQYF. This sequence joins TRBV6-6 and TRBJ2-7; the match to TRBD2 covers 12 bases. CDR3 length equals 14 residues. V shed 4 bases, J shed 4 bases, and the junction held 2 bases outside the gene matches. CDR1 is MNHNY, CDR2 SVGAGI, per germline (reference sequence).

This chain uses TRBV18 with TRBJ1-5; 9 bases align to TRBD1. This CDR3 has 14 residues. CDR1 is KGHSH, CDR2 LQKENI, per germline. J lost 6 bases, V lost 4 bases, and 4 bases had no gene match. CDR3: CASSQGQGSQPQHF. The CDR3, as DNA: TGTGCCAGCTCACAAGGACAGGGGTCTCAGCCCCAGCATTTT.

V usage is TRBV4-1 and J usage is TRBJ2-3; 10 bases align to TRBD2. Looked up from germline, CDR1 is MGHRA and CDR2 is YSYEKL. The CDR3 runs 16 residues. The V segment lost 1 base and the J segment 2 bases; nucleotides outside the gene matches: 3. For the CDR3, the DNA is TGCGCCAGCAGCCAAGCGAGCGGGAGGGCCACAGATACGCAGTATTTT. Residues: CASSQASGRATDTQYF.

J is TRBJ2-2 and V is TRBV18, with D perhaps matching TRBD1 (6 bases). CDR1 KGHSH and CDR2 LQKENI come from the germline V gene. The CDR3 spans 15 residues. Trimming removed 3 bases from V and 3 bases from J, with 11 bases in between. The CDR3 DNA reads as TGTGCCAGCTCACCGAAACAGGGATACACCGGGGAGCTGTTTTTT. It translates to CASSPKQGYTGELFF.

This clone was observed a handful of times. In DNA, the CDR3 is TGTGCCAGCAGCACCACTTTTTACACCGGGGAGCTGTTTTTT. This sequence encodes CASSTTFYTGELFF. This chain joins TRBV2 and TRBJ2-2, with D unclear. CDR3 size: 14 residues. Germline V gene sequence: CDR1 SNHLY, CDR2 FYNNEI. Trimming pared 6 bases from V and 3 bases from J, leaving 11 bases between.

The chain recombines TRBV6-1 with TRBJ1-6; D may be TRBD1 (5 bases). V shed 8 bases and J shed 0 bases, with 11 bases lying between them. The CDR3 length is 15 residues. The germline gives CDR1 MNHNS, CDR2 SASEGT. The CDR3 protein is CASGGGSSYNSPLHF. The CDR3, as DNA: TGTGCCAGCGGTGGGGGGAGCTCCTATAATTCACCCCTCCACTTT.

This clone was recorded only once. The same CDR3 arises from other DNA sequences in this sample as well. The CDR3 spells CASSLGLADTQYF. CDR3 bases: TGTGCCAGCAGCTTAGGGTTAGCCGATACGCAGTATTTT. V gene TRBV7-2 combines with J gene TRBJ2-3; no reliable D call. Germline V gene lookup returns CDR1 SGHTA and CDR2 FQGNSA. The CDR3 covers 13 residues. The V end lost 1 base, the J end lost 6 bases, and 8 bases lay between the germline ends.